The rows below give T cell receptor beta chains drawn from one sample of a study of blood T cell repertoires in COVID-19. Only in-frame clones appear in the TCRdb table, and some are missing; sequencing was by immunoSEQ multiplex PCR. The sample lists about 360,000 clones, around 87% occurring once. Sequencing input: PBMCs or T cells enriched from blood (not recorded which). The receptors were sampled from a man in his thirties or forties who had recovered from COVID-19. Both conserved end residues are trimmed from each CDR3.

J: TRBJ1-3; V: TRBV4-3; CDR3: ASSQDYTPGNTIY
J: TRBJ2-5; V: TRBV18; CDR3: ASSPGLAGQETQY
J: TRBJ2-3; V: TRBV30; CDR3: AWSLAGTSTDTQY
J: TRBJ2-1; V: TRBV7-9; CDR3: ASSFQRGGYYNEQF
J: TRBJ1-2; V: TRBV27; CDR3: ASSFGPEQGAWGYT
J: TRBJ1-6; V: TRBV5-1; CDR3: ASSLGAGTGDSPLH
J: TRBJ2-7; V: TRBV12-5; CDR3: ASGFTFPSGGSMGSSYEQY
J: TRBJ1-2; V: TRBV7-2; CDR3: VPGQFVYGYT
J: TRBJ2-3; V: TRBV18; CDR3: ASSPPEGGDTQY
J: TRBJ2-7; V: TRBV6-2/TRBV6-3; CDR3: ASSHGTGDRYEQY
J: TRBJ2-3; V: TRBV30; CDR3: AWSVQASTSGDTQY
J: TRBJ2-5; V: TRBV9; CDR3: ASSTRTGTGLTETQY
J: TRBJ1-1; V: TRBV6-5; CDR3: ASSYEPSGSTEAF
J: TRBJ2-4; V: TRBV28; CDR3: ASSQQGGIQY
J: TRBJ1-4; V: TRBV6-1; CDR3: ASSEASGGDEKLF
J: TRBJ2-3; V: TRBV9; CDR3: ASSVGGGGQDTQY
J: TRBJ1-4; V: TRBV9; CDR3: ASSSPQQGGRLESEKLF
J: TRBJ1-2; V: TRBV6-5; CDR3: ASSTGGIGGYT
J: TRBJ1-3; V: TRBV6-5; CDR3: ASSYPQATSGNTIY
J: TRBJ1-2; V: TRBV6-1; CDR3: ASSEVAAGYGYT
J: TRBJ1-1; V: TRBV5-1; CDR3: ASSSLTDMNTEAF
J: TRBJ1-1; V: TRBV6-5; CDR3: ASSYSIRNTEAF
J: TRBJ2-7; V: TRBV5-1; CDR3: ASSLVAGAPYEQY
J: TRBJ1-2; V: TRBV5-1; CDR3: ASSFLGTANYGYT
J: TRBJ1-4; V: TRBV12-3/TRBV12-4; CDR3: ASRTGPNEKLF
J: TRBJ1-2; V: TRBV29-1; CDR3: SVERDRGRGYT
J: TRBJ1-1; V: TRBV5-1; CDR3: ASSLWALRQAF
J: TRBJ2-5; V: TRBV7-2; CDR3: ASSPLGLAGVETQY
J: TRBJ2-7; V: TRBV4-1; CDR3: ASSPRDRLLEQY
J: TRBJ2-7; V: TRBV7-2; CDR3: ASSLAGGDYEQY
J: TRBJ1-1; V: TRBV5-1; CDR3: ASSLHRESGGAF
J: TRBJ2-1; V: TRBV3-1/TRBV3-2; CDR3: ASSQDLGSGGDEQF
J: TRBJ2-7; V: TRBV18; CDR3: ASSPATGYYEQY
J: TRBJ1-6; V: TRBV21-1; CDR3: ASRLTGALNNSPLH
J: TRBJ2-7; V: TRBV7-9; CDR3: ASSLEGAHEQY
J: TRBJ1-5; V: TRBV11-3; CDR3: ASSPDGGTGYGEPQH
J: TRBJ2-5; V: TRBV12-5; CDR3: ASGLMRGGQETQY